Listed below are T cell receptor beta chains from one sample, sequenced in a study of radiotherapy plus CTLA-4 blockade in lung cancer. Assay used: immunoSEQ multiplex PCR; TCRdb lists only in-frame clones, some missing. The sample contains some 60,000 clones, around 80% of which appear only once. This specimen was peripheral blood, taken from a patient treated with radiotherapy plus ipilimumab. These receptors all stem from a human donor with non-small cell lung cancer who had a partial response to radiotherapy plus ipilimumab. Each CDR3 is given with its conserved first and last residue. Each record gives: V gene, D gene, clone size, J gene, CDR3 DNA, CDR3 protein. A D gene is named only where the DNA matches it firmly. Size tells how often a clone was seen (once, few, many) or the class of an expanded clone, and some rows leave it out.

TRBV5-4	TRBD1	-	TRBJ1-4	TGTGCCAGCAGCCGGGGACAGAGGGAGGAAAAACTGTTTTTT	CASSRGQREEKLFF
TRBV7-2	-	once	TRBJ1-4	TGTGCCAGCAGCTCAAAGATAGGCGGACTTAATGAAAAACTGTTTTTT	CASSSKIGGLNEKLFF
TRBV27	-	few	TRBJ1-2	TGTGCCAGCAGTTTATTAGGGGCTAACTATGGCTACACCTTC	CASSLLGANYGYTF
TRBV7-2	TRBD1	-	TRBJ2-7	TGTGCCAGCAGCTTAAGATCCACAGGGGGATTCGAGCAGTACTTC	CASSLRSTGGFEQYF
TRBV6-6	-	-	TRBJ1-5	TGTGCCAATACAGGGAAAGACAATCAGCCCCAGCATTTT	CANTGKDNQPQHF
TRBV5-1	TRBD1	-	TRBJ1-2	TGCGCCAGCAGCTCAGGGACAGGGAACTATGGCTACACCTTC	CASSSGTGNYGYTF
TRBV10-2	-	-	TRBJ2-6	TGCGCCAGCAGTACAGGGTGGTCAGGGGCCAACGTCCTGACTTTC	CASSTGWSGANVLTF
TRBV5-4	TRBD1	few	TRBJ2-1	TGTGCCAGCAGCTCCGGACAGGGATCCTACAATGAGCAGTTCTTC	CASSSGQGSYNEQFF
TRBV6-6	TRBD1	-	TRBJ2-7	TGTGCCAGCAGTTACTCGACAGGGGCCTACGAGCAGTACTTC	CASSYSTGAYEQYF
TRBV5-1	TRBD1	-	TRBJ1-4	TGCGCCAGCAGCCCCACAGGGGCAACTAATGAAAAACTGTTTTTT	CASSPTGATNEKLFF
TRBV9	-	once	TRBJ2-3	TGTGCCAGCATCCGAGGGACAACTATCACAGATACGCAGTATTTT	CASIRGTTITDTQYF
TRBV27	TRBD1	-	TRBJ2-5	TGTGCCAGCAGTTTAAGGGGACAGGGGCGAGAGACCCAGTACTTC	CASSLRGQGRETQYF
TRBV7-9	-	-	TRBJ1-1	TGTGCCAGCAGCTCGAAAGTCGAGATTACCCAAGCTTTCTTT	CASSSKVEITQAFF
TRBV6-1	TRBD1	-	TRBJ1-3	TGTGCCAGCAGTGAAACAGGGGGCGCCCCTGGAAACACCATATATTTT	CASSETGGAPGNTIYF
TRBV5-1	TRBD1	once	TRBJ2-2	TGCGCCAGCAGCTTGGGGCCGGACAGGGCATCTTTCGACACCGGGGAGCTGTTTTTT	CASSLGPDRASFDTGELFF
TRBV19	-	-	TRBJ2-2	TGTGCCAGTAACCCTCCGGGACTGAACACCGGGGAGCTGTTTTTT	CASNPPGLNTGELFF